The rows below give T cell receptor beta chains drawn from one sample of a study of identical twins. TCRdb reprocessed the 5' RACE reads with MiXCR, giving one entry per CDR3 protein. This table has 450,000 or so distinct CDR3 sequences, approximately 24% appearing once. These data also formed part of another study, on T cells expressing NK-cell markers.

Source material: CD4+ T cells sorted from blood. The receptor set was obtained from a woman between 18 and 29 years old in good health. Both conserved end residues are part of each CDR3. Each record gives: clone size, J gene, CDR3 length, V gene, D gene, CDR3 protein, CDR3 DNA. D genes are given only for firm matches. The listing skips clone size in some rows; elsewhere it reads once, few, many or a size class.

>few|TRBJ2-4|12|TRBV12-3/TRBV12-4|TRBD1
CASSSGTVIQYF
TGTGCCAGCAGCTCCGGGACAGTTATTCAGTACTTC
>-|TRBJ2-3|13|TRBV20-1|-
CSAASSPVDTQYF
TGCAGTGCTGCGTCTAGCCCCGTGGACACGCAGTATTTT
>few|TRBJ1-4|15|TRBV7-9|-
CASSLAQTVNEKLFF
TGTGCCAGCAGCTTAGCGCAAACAGTGAATGAAAAACTGTTTTTT
>-|TRBJ2-1|13|TRBV4-3|-
CASSQDPRDEQFF
TGCGCCAGCAGCCAAGACCCGAGGGATGAGCAGTTCTTC
>few|TRBJ2-3|14|TRBV20-1|-
CSASRGGSTDTQYF
TGCAGTGCTAGCAGGGGGGGGAGCACAGATACGCAGTATTTT
>-|TRBJ2-6|12|TRBV20-1|-
CSAPSGANVLTF
TGCAGTGCTCCCTCTGGGGCCAACGTCCTGACTTTC
>-|TRBJ2-7|14|TRBV20-1|-
CSAPRGGSSYEQYF
TGCAGTGCTCCCCGCGGCGGCTCCTCCTACGAGCAGTACTTC
>-|TRBJ2-7|13|TRBV19|-
CATTDGGTYEQYF
TGTGCCACCACAGACGGGGGAACCTACGAGCAGTACTTC
>few|TRBJ2-4|15|TRBV12-3/TRBV12-4|-
CASSYSDLAKNIQYF
TGTGCCAGCAGTTATAGTGACCTAGCCAAAAACATTCAGTACTTC
>-|TRBJ2-1|15|TRBV10-3|-
CAISGPRTHHNEQFF
TGTGCCATCAGTGGACCGAGGACCCATCACAATGAGCAGTTCTTC
>many|TRBJ1-1|11|TRBV30|TRBD1
CASGTALEAFF
TGTGCCTCTGGGACAGCCCTTGAAGCTTTCTTT
>few|TRBJ2-2|16|TRBV12-3/TRBV12-4|TRBD1
CASTPRDRPNTGELFF
TGTGCCAGCACCCCCCGGGACAGGCCGAACACCGGGGAGCTGTTTTTT
>few|TRBJ2-7|16|TRBV14|TRBD1
CASSQEPGQGSYEQYF
TGTGCCAGCAGCCAAGAACCGGGACAGGGTTCTTACGAGCAGTACTTC
>-|TRBJ1-3|14|TRBV29-1|-
CSVLKRTDGNTIYF
TGCAGCGTTCTGAAGAGGACCGACGGAAACACCATATATTTT
>few|TRBJ2-3|17|TRBV12-5|TRBD1
CASGHDRDRVGTDTQYF
TGTGCTAGTGGTCATGATAGGGACAGGGTCGGCACAGATACGCAGTATTTT
>-|TRBJ1-1|13|TRBV20-1|-
CSASRSGRTEAFF
TGCAGTGCTAGTAGATCGGGGCGGACTGAAGCTTTCTTT
>many|TRBJ2-5|12|TRBV10-2|TRBD2
CASRLAGETQYF
TGCGCCAGCCGACTAGCAGGGGAGACCCAGTACTTC
>-|TRBJ1-5|14|TRBV20-1|-
CSATGPNSNQPQHF
TGCAGTGCTACCGGACCAAATAGCAATCAGCCCCAGCATTTT
>few|TRBJ2-1|17|TRBV6-2/TRBV6-3|-
CASSPFGGTRNYNEQFF
TGTGCCAGCAGCCCTTTCGGCGGGACACGGAATTACAATGAGCAGTTCTTC
>-|TRBJ1-1|16|TRBV5-1|-
CASSLERVARNTEAFF
TGCGCCAGCAGCTTGGAACGGGTAGCTCGGAACACTGAAGCTTTCTTT
>-|TRBJ1-2|11|TRBV2|TRBD1
CATGTGIGYTF
TGTGCCACCGGGACAGGGATCGGCTACACCTTC
>few|TRBJ1-4|15|TRBV12-3/TRBV12-4|TRBD1
CASSLYGTENEKLFF
TGTGCCAGCAGCCTGTACGGGACAGAGAATGAAAAACTGTTTTTT